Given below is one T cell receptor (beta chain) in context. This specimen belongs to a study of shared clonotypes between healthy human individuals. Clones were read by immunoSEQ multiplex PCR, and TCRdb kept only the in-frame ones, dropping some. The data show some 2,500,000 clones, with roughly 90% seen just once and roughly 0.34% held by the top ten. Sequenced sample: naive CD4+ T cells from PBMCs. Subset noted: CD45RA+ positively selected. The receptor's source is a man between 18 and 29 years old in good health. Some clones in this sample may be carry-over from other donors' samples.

CDR3 protein: CASSPLRGSYEQYF. Written as DNA, the CDR3 is TGTGCCAGCAGCCCCCTCAGGGGTTCCTACGAGCAGTACTTC. The chain links TRBV28 to TRBJ2-7; D is possibly TRBD1 (6 bases). V was shortened by 6 bases and J by 1 base, with 13 bases between the two germline ends. Germline loops: CDR1 MDHEN, CDR2 SYDVKM. The length of the CDR3 is 14 residues.